This entry lists 22 T cell receptor beta chains sequenced from one sample in a study of blood T cell repertoires in COVID-19. Assay used: immunoSEQ multiplex PCR; TCRdb lists only in-frame clones, some missing. The data hold 200,000 to 250,000 clones, with 90% observed a single time. The sequencing input was PBMCs or T cells enriched from blood (not recorded which). The receptors were gathered from a man aged 45-60 years who had been exposed to COVID-19.

This chain connects TRBV7-8 to TRBJ1-5, with D unresolved. Trimming cost V 5 bases and J 6 bases, with 23 bases left between them. CDR3 length: 17 residues. Germline CDR1 and CDR2: SGHVS and FQNEAQ. The CDR3 DNA is TGTGCCAGCAGCATCTTTGGTTACGCGGATTCGTTTCAGCCCCAGCATTTT. Its translation: CASSIFGYADSFQPQHF.

The chain couples TRBV2 to TRBJ2-7; a weak D match, TRBD2 (6 bases). Trimming shortened V by 3 bases and J by 2 bases, and 11 bases separated the two germline ends. The CDR3 length is 14 residues. CDR1 SNHLY and CDR2 FYNNEI come from the germline V gene. CDR3 residues: CASSDQGLTYEQYV. The CDR3 DNA reads as TGTGCCAGCAGTGATCAGGGACTCACCTACGAGCAGTACGTC.

The chain carries TRBV27 and TRBJ2-7, with 7 bases aligning to TRBD1. Germline V CDR1 and CDR2: MNHEY, SMNVEV (reference sequence). This CDR3 has 18 residues. The junction had 14 bases not matched to a gene; V was cut back by 1 base and J by 2 bases. The CDR3 nucleotides read TGTGCCAGCAGTTTATTCCCCCCCACGACAGGGAAGACCTACGAGCAGTACTTC. Protein: CASSLFPPTTGKTYEQYF.

The chain links TRBV7-3 to TRBJ2-3; a weak D match, TRBD2 (5 bases). Trimming took 5 bases from V and 6 from J, leaving 18 bases between them. The length of the CDR3 is 15 residues. The germline V gene has CDR1 SGHTA and CDR2 FQGTGA. CDR3: CASSLSGSPDDTQYF. The CDR3 DNA follows: TGTGCCAGCAGCCTCAGTGGGAGTCCGGATGATACGCAGTATTTT.

The V and J genes are TRBV5-1 and TRBJ2-5; D is unresolved. Germline V gene lookup returns CDR1 SGHRS and CDR2 YFSETQ. The CDR3 is 14 residues long. The germline V and J ends were trimmed by 4 bases and 3 bases, with 13 bases remaining between them. DNA for the CDR3: TGCGCCAGCAGCGAGAGAGCCCGGGAAGAGACCCAGTACTTC. Amino acids: CASSERAREETQYF.

The gene calls are TRBV3-1 (or the pseudogene TRBV3-2) and TRBJ2-5; 7 bases are a match to TRBD2. The CDR3 sequence is 14 residues long. V lost 3 bases and J lost 8; bases outside the gene matches: 9. Germline-derived CDR1 and CDR2 are LGHDT and YNNKEL (reference sequence). CDR3 sequence reads: CASSQTPLAETQYF. The CDR3 DNA reads TGTGCCAGCAGCCAGACCCCCCTAGCGGAAACCCAGTACTTC.

The V call is TRBV5-1, the J call TRBJ1-2; D unclear. Trimming took off 4 bases at V and 2 bases at J, with 15 bases between the two ends. Germline V CDR1 and CDR2: SGHRS, YFSETQ. The CDR3 sequence is 15 residues long. The CDR3 spells CASSPRFGRNYGYTF. The CDR3 DNA reads as TGCGCCAGCAGCCCCCGTTTTGGGAGGAACTATGGCTACACCTTC.

Only a few counts were recorded for this clone. This chain connects TRBV7-8 to TRBJ1-1; 7 bases align to TRBD1. The CDR3 spans 17 residues. Looked up from germline, CDR1 is SGHVS and CDR2 is FQNEAQ. J was trimmed by 6 bases and V by 3 bases; bases with no gene match: 16. The CDR3 here is CASSFRTGKGWSAEAFF. In nucleotides, the CDR3 is TGTGCCAGCAGCTTTCGGACAGGAAAGGGTTGGAGTGCTGAAGCTTTCTTT. The full variable domain, with the rest looked up from reference TRBV7-8 and TRBJ1-1, is GAGVSQSPRYKVAKRGQDVALRCDPISGHVSLFWYQQALGQGPEFLTYFQNEAQLDKSGLPSDRFFAERPEGSVSTLKIQRTQQEDSAVYLCASSFRTGKGWSAEAFFGQGTRLTVV.

On this clone itself: Other DNA sequences in this sample translate to the same CDR3. The V gene is TRBV7-3, the J gene TRBJ2-5; 7 nucleotides match TRBD2. Losses at the gene ends were 5 bases for V and 2 bases for J; bases not matched to a gene: 2. The CDR3 totals 13 residues. The germline CDR1 and CDR2 sequences are SGHTA and FQGTGA. CDR3 sequence: CASSRSGQETQYF. CDR3 in DNA: TGTGCCAGCAGCCGTAGCGGGCAAGAGACCCAGTACTTC.

The chain recombines TRBV5-1 with TRBJ2-2, with D maybe TRBD1 (6 bases). Germline assignment: CDR1 SGHRS and CDR2 YFSETQ. The CDR3 sequence is 15 residues long. V was clipped by 0 bases and J by 4 bases, with 10 bases between them. The CDR3 here is CASSLGTASTGELFF. The CDR3 bases are TGCGCCAGCAGCTTGGGGACAGCATCCACCGGGGAGCTGTTTTTT.

This clone was seen a single time. The gene calls are TRBV2 and TRBJ2-1; TRBD2 might be the D (6 bases). The CDR3 loop spans 12 amino acids. V was clipped by 5 bases and J by 13 bases, with 15 bases between them. CDR1 is SNHLY, CDR2 FYNNEI, per germline. The chain's CDR3 is CASSSGTLIQFF. The CDR3 nucleotides read TGTGCCAGCAGTTCGGGGACTCTAATTCAGTTCTTC.

The table lists this clone with a count of one. V is TRBV7-3 and J is TRBJ1-2, with D uncertain. Between the trimmed V and J ends, which lost 4 bases and 5 bases, there was a span of 11 bases. The CDR3 consists of 13 residues. The germline CDR1 and CDR2 sequences are SGHTA and FQGTGA. CDR3 in amino acids: CASSSSRDYGYTF. DNA for the CDR3: TGTGCCAGCAGCTCTAGCCGGGATTATGGCTACACCTTC.

This clone has only one observation. Distinct nucleotide sequences in the sample also encode this CDR3. The chain employs TRBV5-1 and TRBJ2-5, with 7 bases that match TRBD1. The CDR3 runs 14 residues. Germline V CDR1 and CDR2: SGHRS, YFSETQ. With 4 bases clipped from V and 1 base from J, the junction kept 4 bases outside the gene matches. Here the CDR3 reads CASSPGQPQETQYF. CDR3 bases: TGCGCCAGCAGCCCGGGACAGCCCCAAGAGACCCAGTACTTC.

The chain is built from TRBV28 and TRBJ1-1, with unresolved D. CDR1 MDHEN and CDR2 SYDVKM come from the germline V gene. V lost 5 bases to trimming and J lost 2 bases, with 12 bases between them. The CDR3 spans 14 residues. The CDR3 here is CASSPRRVNTEAFF. For the CDR3, the DNA is TGTGCCAGCAGTCCACGTCGCGTTAACACTGAAGCTTTCTTT.

The chain links TRBV11-1 to TRBJ1-6, with D maybe TRBD1 (5 bases). The CDR3 is 15 residues long. CDR1 is SGHAT and CDR2 is FQDESV in the germline V gene (reference sequence). Trimming removed 3 bases at V and 7 bases at J, with 13 bases between. CDR3: CASSFLGTTNSPLHF. The CDR3 DNA sequence: TGTGCCAGCAGCTTTTTGGGGACTACCAATTCACCCCTCCACTTT.

The chain recombines TRBV10-3 with TRBJ1-2, with unresolved D. Trimming left V 3 bases short and J 6 bases short, with 14 bases between. The germline V gene has CDR1 ENHRY and CDR2 SYGVKD. The CDR3 sequence is 14 residues long. This CDR3 is CAISEEPTANGYTF. The CDR3, as DNA: TGTGCCATCAGTGAAGAGCCAACTGCGAATGGCTACACCTTC.

The CDR3 is CASSSHESAEQYV. CDR3 in DNA: TGTGCCAGCAGTTCCCATGAGAGCGCCGAGCAGTACGTC. The rearrangement joins TRBV6-5 to TRBJ2-7, with no clear D. Trimming took off 4 bases at V and 6 bases at J, with 13 bases between the two ends. Per the germline V gene, CDR1 is MNHEY and CDR2 is SVGAGI. This CDR3 contains 13 residues.

Concerning this clone: This sample also contains other DNA sequences that code for the same CDR3. The rearrangement uses TRBV19 and TRBJ1-5; D unclear. The CDR3 sequence is 15 residues long. V was trimmed by 1 base and J by 3 bases, leaving 10 bases between them. CDR1 and CDR2 from the germline V gene are LNHDA and SQIVND (reference sequence). CDR3 region: CASSIVGADNQPQHF. The DNA of the CDR3 is TGTGCCAGTAGTATAGTGGGCGCCGACAATCAGCCCCAGCATTTT.

The chain carries TRBV7-2 and TRBJ2-6, with 14 bases fitting TRBD2. Germline V CDR1 and CDR2: SGHTA, FQGNSA. Trimming removed 8 bases from V and 1 base from J; junction bases left unmatched: 1. CDR3 length equals 16 residues. Here the CDR3 reads CASGLAGGSGANVLTF. CDR3 bases: TGTGCCAGCGGACTAGCGGGAGGTTCTGGGGCCAACGTCCTGACTTTC.

The rearrangement uses TRBV27 and TRBJ2-6; perhaps TRBD2 as D (7 bases). The CDR3 contains 17 residues. Trimming cost V 3 bases and J 2 bases, with 14 bases left between them. Germline V CDR1 and CDR2: MNHEY, SMNVEV (reference sequence). CDR3 nucleotide sequence: TGTGCCAGCAGTTTGTTTGGGGGGGCCACTGGGGCCAACGTCCTGACTTTC. This sequence encodes CASSLFGGATGANVLTF.

The genes are TRBV6-1 and TRBJ2-7; TRBD1 might be the D (6 bases). Trimming stripped 1 base from V and 3 bases from J, with 19 bases between. The length of the CDR3 is 17 residues. Germline V gives CDR1 MNHNS, CDR2 SASEGT. CDR3 residues: CASSEVDVRQGSYEQYF. CDR3 coding DNA: TGTGCCAGCAGTGAAGTTGATGTCAGGCAGGGGAGCTACGAGCAGTACTTC.

V and J are TRBV9 and TRBJ1-2, with 7 nucleotides matching TRBD1. In germline, CDR1 is SGDLS, CDR2 YYNGEE. The CDR3 runs 15 residues. J was trimmed by 7 bases and V by 3 bases; bases with no gene match: 12. The CDR3 region has the DNA TGTGCCAGCAGCGCATTTACTTTGACAGGGACTGGCTACACCTTC. This translates into CASSAFTLTGTGYTF.